Described below is a single T cell receptor (beta chain) sequence and its context. Its matching antigen is unknown. These data originate in a study of PD-1 blockade in classical Hodgkin lymphoma. Time point of the sample: cycle 4 day 1 (C4D1), after 5 to 7 weeks of nivolumab. Relapses following autologous stem cell transplantation were seen in all patients, with brentuximab vedotin exposure varying. The study recorded best responses of complete response, partial response or progressive disease. The data were produced by immunoSEQ multiplex PCR, yet TCRdb's version contains in-frame clones alone and is incomplete. The sample has around 100,000 clones, roughly nine tenths seen once. The V and J ends lost 0 bases and 3 bases respectively, with 13 bases between them. The CDR3 is 15 amino acids. The germline CDR1 and CDR2 sequences are SGHNT and YYREEE (reference sequence). Study outcomes and limitations: Patients who began taking nivolumab under 1 year after ASCT were left out.

The receptor was isolated from a human donor with classical Hodgkin lymphoma. The material was peripheral blood mononuclear cells (PBMCs), obtained before the fourth cycle of nivolumab. The genes are TRBV5-4 and TRBJ2-7, with unresolved D. The CDR3 bases are TGTGCCAGCAGCTTGGGGGGATTTGAGAACTACGAGCAGTACTTC. The encoded protein is CASSLGGFENYEQYF.